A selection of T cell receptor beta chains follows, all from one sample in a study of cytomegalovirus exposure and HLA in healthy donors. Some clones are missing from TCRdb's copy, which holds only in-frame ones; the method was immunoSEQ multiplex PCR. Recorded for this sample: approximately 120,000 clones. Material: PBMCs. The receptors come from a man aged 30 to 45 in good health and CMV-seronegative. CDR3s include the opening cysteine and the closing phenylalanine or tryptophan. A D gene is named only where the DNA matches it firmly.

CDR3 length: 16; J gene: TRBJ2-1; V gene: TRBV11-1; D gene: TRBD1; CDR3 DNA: TGTGCCAGCAGCCGAAGGACAGGGCGCTCCTACAATGAGCAGTTCTTC; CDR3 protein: CASSRRTGRSYNEQFF
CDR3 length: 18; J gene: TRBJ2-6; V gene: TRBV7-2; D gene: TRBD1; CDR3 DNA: TGTGCCAGCAGCCGACAGGGTAGGATTGGGTCTGGGGCCAACGTCCTGACTTTC; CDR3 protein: CASSRQGRIGSGANVLTF
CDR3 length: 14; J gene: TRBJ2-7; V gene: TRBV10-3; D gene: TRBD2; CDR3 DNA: TGTGCCATCAGCGGGACTAGCGCTCCCTACGAGCAGTACTTC; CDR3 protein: CAISGTSAPYEQYF
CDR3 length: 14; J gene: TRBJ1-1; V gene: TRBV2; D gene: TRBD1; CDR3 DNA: TGTGCCAGCACAGTGGGACAGGGGGCTACTGAAGCTTTCTTT; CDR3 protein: CASTVGQGATEAFF
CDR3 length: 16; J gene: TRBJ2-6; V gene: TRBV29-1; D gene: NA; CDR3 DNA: TGCAGCGCTAGGGGGGGCGGGACCTATGGGGCCAACGTCCTGACTTTC; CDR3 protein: CSARGGGTYGANVLTF
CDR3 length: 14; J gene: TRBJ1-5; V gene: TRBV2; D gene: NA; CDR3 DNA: TGTGCCAGCAGTGAAATTCCAGGGAGGCAGCCCCAGCATTTT; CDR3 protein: CASSEIPGRQPQHF
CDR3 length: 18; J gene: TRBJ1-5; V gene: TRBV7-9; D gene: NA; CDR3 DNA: TGTGCCAGCAGCCTAACCCGAGGACAGCCTGCCCGCAATCAGCCCCAGCATTTT; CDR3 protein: CASSLTRGQPARNQPQHF
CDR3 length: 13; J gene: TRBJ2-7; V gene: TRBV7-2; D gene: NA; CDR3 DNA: TGTGCCAGCAGCTTAAGTGCGGGTTACGAGCAGTACTTC; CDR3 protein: CASSLSAGYEQYF
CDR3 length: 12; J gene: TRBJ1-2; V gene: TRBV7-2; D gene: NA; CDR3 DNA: TGTGCCAGCAGCTTCACAGGATATGGCTACACCTTC; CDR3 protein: CASSFTGYGYTF
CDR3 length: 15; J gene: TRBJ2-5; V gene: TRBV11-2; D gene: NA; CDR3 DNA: TGTGCCAGCAGTTTCCAGGGGAATTCTCAAGAGACCCAGTACTTC; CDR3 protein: CASSFQGNSQETQYF
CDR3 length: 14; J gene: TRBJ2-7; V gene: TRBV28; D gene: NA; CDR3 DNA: TGTGCCAGCAGTTCCCCGGGACACCCGTCCGAGCAGTACTTC; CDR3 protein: CASSSPGHPSEQYF
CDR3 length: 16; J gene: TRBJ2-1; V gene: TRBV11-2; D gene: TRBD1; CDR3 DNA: TGTGCCAGCAGCCTTCCCGGGACAGGGTACGACAATGAGCAGTTCTTC; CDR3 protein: CASSLPGTGYDNEQFF
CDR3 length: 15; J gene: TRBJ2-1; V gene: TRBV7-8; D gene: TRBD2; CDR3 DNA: TGTGCCAGCAGCTTACAAGCGGGATGGTCTGATGAGCAGTTCTTC; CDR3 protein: CASSLQAGWSDEQFF
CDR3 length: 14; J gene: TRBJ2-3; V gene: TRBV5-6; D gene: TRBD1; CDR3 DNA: TGTGCCAGCGGGACAGGGAGGTCCACAGATACGCAGTATTTT; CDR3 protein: CASGTGRSTDTQYF
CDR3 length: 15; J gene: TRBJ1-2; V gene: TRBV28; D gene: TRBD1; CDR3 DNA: TGTGCCAGCAGTTCGTCGACAGGGGTGGCACAAGGCTACACCTTC; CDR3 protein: CASSSSTGVAQGYTF
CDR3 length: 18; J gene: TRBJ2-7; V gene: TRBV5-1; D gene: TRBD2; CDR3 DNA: TGCGCCAGCAGCCCGGGACTAGCGGGAGGGTTATCAAACTACGAGCAGTACTTC; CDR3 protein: CASSPGLAGGLSNYEQYF
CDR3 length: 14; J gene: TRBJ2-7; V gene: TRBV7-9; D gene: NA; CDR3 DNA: TGTGCCAGCAGTGGAGGGGGCGCCCCCTACGAGCAGTACTTC; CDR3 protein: CASSGGGAPYEQYF
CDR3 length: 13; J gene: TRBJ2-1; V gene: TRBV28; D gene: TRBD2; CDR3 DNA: TGTGCCAGCAGCCCGGGGGGACGTAATGAGCAGTTCTTC; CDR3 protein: CASSPGGRNEQFF
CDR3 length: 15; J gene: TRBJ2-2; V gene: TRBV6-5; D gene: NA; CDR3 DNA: TGTGCCAGCAGCACGATATTAGGGGGCACCGGGGAGCTGTTTTTT; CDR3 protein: CASSTILGGTGELFF
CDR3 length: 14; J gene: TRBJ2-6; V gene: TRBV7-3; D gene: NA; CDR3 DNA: TGTGCCAGCAGTCGTAACTCTGGGGCCAACGTCCTGACTTTC; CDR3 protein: CASSRNSGANVLTF
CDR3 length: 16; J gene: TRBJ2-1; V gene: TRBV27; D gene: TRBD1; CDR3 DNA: TGTGCCAGCAGTTTATTGGGGACAGGGGGACTGCAGGAGCAGTTCTTC; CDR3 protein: CASSLLGTGGLQEQFF
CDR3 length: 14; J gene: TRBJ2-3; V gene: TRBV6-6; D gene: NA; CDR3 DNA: TGTGCCAGCAGTTACGGGCAGAACGCAGATACGCAGTATTTT; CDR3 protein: CASSYGQNADTQYF
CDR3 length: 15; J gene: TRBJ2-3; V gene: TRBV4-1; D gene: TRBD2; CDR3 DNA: TGCGCCAGCAGCCATTTACGGGAGGTGGCAGATACGCAGTATTTT; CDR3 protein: CASSHLREVADTQYF
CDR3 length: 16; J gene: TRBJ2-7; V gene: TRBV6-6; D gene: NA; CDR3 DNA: TGTGCCAGCAGTTCCCGATCGGCGGGGAGCTCCTACGAGCAGTACTTC; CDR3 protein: CASSSRSAGSSYEQYF
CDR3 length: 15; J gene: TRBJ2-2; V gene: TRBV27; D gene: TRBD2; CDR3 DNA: TGTGCCGCGGGGGGGAGGCCAGGAGACACCGGGGAGCTGTTTTTT; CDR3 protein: CAAGGRPGDTGELFF
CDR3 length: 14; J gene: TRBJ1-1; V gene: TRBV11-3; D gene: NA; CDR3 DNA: TGTGCCAGCAGCCAGCGAGGATTGGCCACTGAAGCTTTCTTT; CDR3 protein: CASSQRGLATEAFF
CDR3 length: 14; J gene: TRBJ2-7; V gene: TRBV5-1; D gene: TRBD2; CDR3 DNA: TGCGCCAGCAGTCGGGGGGGAAACGACTACGAGCAGTACTTC; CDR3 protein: CASSRGGNDYEQYF
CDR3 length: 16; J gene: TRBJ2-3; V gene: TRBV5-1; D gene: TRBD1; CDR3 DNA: TGCGCCAGCAGCTCTTACGGGACAGACCTAGGGGATACGCAGTATTTT; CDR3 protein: CASSSYGTDLGDTQYF
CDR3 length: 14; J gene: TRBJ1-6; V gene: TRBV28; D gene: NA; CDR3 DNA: TGTGCCAGCAGTTTACCACAGGGATTCGAACCCCTCCACTTT; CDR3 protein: CASSLPQGFEPLHF
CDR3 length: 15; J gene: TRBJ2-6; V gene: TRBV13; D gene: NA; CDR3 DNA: TGTGCCAGCAGCCCCGGGGGAGATGGGGCCAACGTCCTGACTTTC; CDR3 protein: CASSPGGDGANVLTF
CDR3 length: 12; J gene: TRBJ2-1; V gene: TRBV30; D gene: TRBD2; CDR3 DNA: TGTGCCTGGAGCGGGAGGGACAATGAGCAGTTCTTC; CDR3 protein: CAWSGRDNEQFF